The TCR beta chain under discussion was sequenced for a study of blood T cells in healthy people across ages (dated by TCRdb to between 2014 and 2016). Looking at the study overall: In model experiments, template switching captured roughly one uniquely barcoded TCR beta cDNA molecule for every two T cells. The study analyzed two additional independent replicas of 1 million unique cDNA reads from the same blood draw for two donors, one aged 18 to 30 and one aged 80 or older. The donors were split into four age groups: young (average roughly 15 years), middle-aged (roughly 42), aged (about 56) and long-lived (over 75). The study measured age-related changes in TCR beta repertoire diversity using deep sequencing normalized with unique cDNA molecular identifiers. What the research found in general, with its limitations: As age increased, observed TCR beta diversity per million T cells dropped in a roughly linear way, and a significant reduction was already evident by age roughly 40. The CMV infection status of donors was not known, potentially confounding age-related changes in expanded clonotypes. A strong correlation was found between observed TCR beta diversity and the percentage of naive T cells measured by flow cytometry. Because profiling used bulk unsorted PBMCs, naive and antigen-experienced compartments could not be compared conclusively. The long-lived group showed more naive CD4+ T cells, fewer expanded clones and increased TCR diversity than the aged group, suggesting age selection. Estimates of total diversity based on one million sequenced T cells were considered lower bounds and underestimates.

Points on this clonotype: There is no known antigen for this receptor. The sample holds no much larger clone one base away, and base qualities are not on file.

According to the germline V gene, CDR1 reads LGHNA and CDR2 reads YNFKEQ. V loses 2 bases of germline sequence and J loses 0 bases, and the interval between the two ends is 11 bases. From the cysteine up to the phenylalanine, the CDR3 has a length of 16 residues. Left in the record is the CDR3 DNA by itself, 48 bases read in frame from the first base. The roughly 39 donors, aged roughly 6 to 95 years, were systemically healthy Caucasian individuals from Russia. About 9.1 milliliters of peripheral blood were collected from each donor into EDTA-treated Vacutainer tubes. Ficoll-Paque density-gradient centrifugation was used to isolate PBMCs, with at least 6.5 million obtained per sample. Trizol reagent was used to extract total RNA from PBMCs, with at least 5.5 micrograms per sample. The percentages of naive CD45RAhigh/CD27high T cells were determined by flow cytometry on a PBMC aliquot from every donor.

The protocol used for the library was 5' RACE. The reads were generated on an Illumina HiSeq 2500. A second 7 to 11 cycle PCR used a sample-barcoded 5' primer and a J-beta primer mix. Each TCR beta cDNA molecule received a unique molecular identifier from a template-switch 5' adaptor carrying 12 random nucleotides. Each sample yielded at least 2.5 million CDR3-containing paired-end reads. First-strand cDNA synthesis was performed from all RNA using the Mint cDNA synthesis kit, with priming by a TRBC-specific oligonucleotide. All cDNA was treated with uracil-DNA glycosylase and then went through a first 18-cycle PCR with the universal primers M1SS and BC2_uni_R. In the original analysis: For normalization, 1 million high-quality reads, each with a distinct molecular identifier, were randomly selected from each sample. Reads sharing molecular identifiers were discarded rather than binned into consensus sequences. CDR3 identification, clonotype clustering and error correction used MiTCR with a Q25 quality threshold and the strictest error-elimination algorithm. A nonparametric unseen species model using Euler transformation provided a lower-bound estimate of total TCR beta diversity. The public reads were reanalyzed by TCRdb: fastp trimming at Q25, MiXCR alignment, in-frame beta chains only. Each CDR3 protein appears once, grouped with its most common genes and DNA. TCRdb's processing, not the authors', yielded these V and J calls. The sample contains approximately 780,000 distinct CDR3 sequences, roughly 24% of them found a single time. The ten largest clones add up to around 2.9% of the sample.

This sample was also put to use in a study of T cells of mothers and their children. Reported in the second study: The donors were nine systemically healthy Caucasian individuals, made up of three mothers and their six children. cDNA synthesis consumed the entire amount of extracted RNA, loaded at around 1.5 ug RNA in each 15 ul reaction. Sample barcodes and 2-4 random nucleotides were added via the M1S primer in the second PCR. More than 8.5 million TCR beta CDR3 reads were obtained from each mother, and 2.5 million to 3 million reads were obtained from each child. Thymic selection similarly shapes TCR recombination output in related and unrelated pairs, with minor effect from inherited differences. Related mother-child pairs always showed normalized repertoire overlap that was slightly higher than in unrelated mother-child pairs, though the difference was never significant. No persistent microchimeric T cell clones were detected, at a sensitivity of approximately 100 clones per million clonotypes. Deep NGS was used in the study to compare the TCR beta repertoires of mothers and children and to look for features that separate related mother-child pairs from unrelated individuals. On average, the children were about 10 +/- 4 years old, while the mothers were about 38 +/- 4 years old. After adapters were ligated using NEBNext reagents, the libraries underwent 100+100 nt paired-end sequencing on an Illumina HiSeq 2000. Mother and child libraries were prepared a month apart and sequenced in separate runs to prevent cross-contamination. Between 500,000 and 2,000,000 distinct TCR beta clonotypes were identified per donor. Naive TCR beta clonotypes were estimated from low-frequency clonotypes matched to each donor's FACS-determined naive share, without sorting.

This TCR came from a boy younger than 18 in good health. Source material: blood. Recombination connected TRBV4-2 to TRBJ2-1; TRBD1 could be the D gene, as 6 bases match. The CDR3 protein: CASSQSGTNSYNEQFF. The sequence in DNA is TGTGCCAGCAGCCAATCCGGGACAAACTCCTACAATGAGCAGTTCTTC.